Presented here are 10 T cell receptor beta chains from one specimen sequenced in a study of shared clonotypes between healthy human individuals. Method: immunoSEQ multiplex PCR; TCRdb's copy keeps in-frame clones and lacks some. The table lists roughly 2.2 million clones, just over 90% of them singletons, with about 0.39% in the top ten. Sequenced: naive CD4+ T cells from PBMCs. Subset reported: CD45RA+ positively selected. The receptors here all came from a man in his late teens or twenties in good health. Some clones in this sample may be carry-over from other donors' samples.

The chain has TRBV28 and TRBJ1-3; no clear D. V gave up 4 bases and J gave up 0 bases, with 13 bases separating them. The germline CDR1 and CDR2 sequences are MDHEN and SYDVKM. This CDR3 is 16 amino acids long. The CDR3 DNA is TGTGCCAGCAGTTGGGAGGGTACCTTCTCTGGAAACACCATATATTTT. This encodes CASSWEGTFSGNTIYF.

On this clone itself: Within the sample, other DNA sequences also encode this same CDR3. The genes are TRBV28 and TRBJ2-1; possibly TRBD2 for D (6 bases). The CDR3 consists of 12 residues. Trimming removed 3 bases at V and 9 bases at J, with 9 bases between. Germline CDR1 and CDR2: MDHEN and SYDVKM. CDR3 bases: TGTGCCAGCAGTTTGTCCGGGAGTGAGCAGTTCTTC. It encodes CASSLSGSEQFF.

The rearrangement joins TRBV5-5 to TRBJ1-2, with 10 bases matching TRBD1. Trimming took 0 bases from V and 4 from J; bases not matched to a gene: 3. The CDR3 spans 15 residues. The germline V gene encodes CDR1 SGHKS and CDR2 YYEKEE (reference sequence). The CDR3 region is CASSLGQGAPYGYTF. In nucleotides, the CDR3 is TGTGCCAGCAGCTTGGGACAGGGGGCCCCCTATGGCTACACCTTC. Filled out from reference TRBV5-5 and TRBJ1-2, the complete variable domain reads DAGVTQSPTHLIKTRGQQVTLRCSPISGHKSVSWYQQVLGQGPQFIFQYYEKEERGRGNFPDRFSARQFPNYSSELNVNALLLGDSALYLCASSLGQGAPYGYTFGSGTRLTVV.

On this clone itself: Other DNA sequences in this specimen translate into the identical CDR3. V is TRBV9 and J is TRBJ2-7; TRBD2 matches 9 bases. There are 14 residues in the CDR3. Trimming took 2 bases from V and 3 from J; bases not matched to a gene: 3. From germline, CDR1 is SGDLS and CDR2 YYNGEE. The CDR3 loop reads CASSVSGGSYEQYF. CDR3 DNA: TGTGCCAGCAGCGTTAGCGGGGGAAGCTACGAGCAGTACTTC.

The chain combines TRBV10-2 with TRBJ2-2; D is undetermined. There are 14 residues in the CDR3. With 10 bases removed from V and 3 bases from J, the gap between germline ends came to 15 bases. The germline gives CDR1 WSHSY, CDR2 SAAADI. CDR3 sequence reads: CATITPLDTGELFF. The DNA for the CDR3 is TGCGCCACGATAACACCCCTGGACACCGGGGAGCTGTTTTTT.

V is TRBV4-1 and J is TRBJ2-7, with D possibly TRBD1 on 6 matching bases. The V end was cut by 4 bases, the J end by 5 bases, with 12 bases between. Looked up from germline, CDR1 is MGHRA and CDR2 is YSYEKL. There are 13 residues in the CDR3. CDR3 coding DNA: TGCGCCAGCAGCCGATTGGACAGTGACGAGCAGTACTTC. Protein sequence: CASSRLDSDEQYF.

This clone has just one count. The chain employs TRBV7-2 and TRBJ2-1; D not resolved. The CDR3 contains 16 residues. V lost 0 bases and J lost 0, with 9 bases in between. Germline CDR1 reads SGHTA; CDR2 reads FQGNSA. As DNA, the CDR3 is TGTGCCAGCAGCTTAGCATTAGGAAGCTCCTACAATGAGCAGTTCTTC. Translated: CASSLALGSSYNEQFF. Full variable domain (rest looked up from reference TRBV7-2 and TRBJ2-1): GAGVSQSPSNKVTEKGKDVELRCDPISGHTALYWYRQSLGQGLEFLIYFQGNSAPDKSGLPSDRFSAERTGGSVSTLTIQRTQQEDSAVYLCASSLALGSSYNEQFFGPGTRLTVL.

The J gene is TRBJ1-5, the V gene TRBV5-5; tentatively, D is TRBD1 (6 bases). The CDR3 sequence is 16 residues long. The germline gives CDR1 SGHKS, CDR2 YYEKEE (reference sequence). V lost 3 bases, J lost 7 bases, and 20 bases lay in between. CDR3 loop: CASSSGQGYVMQPQHF. CDR3 coding DNA: TGTGCCAGCAGCTCAGGCCAGGGGTACGTTATGCAGCCCCAGCATTTT.

The chain employs TRBV18 and TRBJ2-6, with TRBD1 matching 7 bases. The CDR3 extends over 17 amino acids. Germline V CDR1 and CDR2: KGHSH, LQKENI. J lost 1 base, V lost 5 bases, and 8 bases had no gene match. The CDR3: CASSFRQGQSGANVLTF. The DNA of the CDR3 is TGTGCCAGCTCATTCCGCCAGGGACAGTCTGGGGCCAACGTCCTGACTTTC.

This sequence joins TRBV28 and TRBJ2-3; 9 positions match TRBD2. The CDR3 extends over 15 amino acids. The V segment lost 3 bases and the J segment 2 bases; nucleotides outside the gene matches: 3. Germline assignment: CDR1 MDHEN and CDR2 SYDVKM. CDR3 nucleotides: TGTGCCAGCAGTTTTGCGGGAGGGAACACAGATACGCAGTATTTT. It encodes CASSFAGGNTDTQYF. The full variable domain, in which reference TRBV28 and TRBJ2-3 provide the parts outside the CDR3, is DVKVTQSSRYLVKRTGEKVFLECVQDMDHENMFWYRQDPGLGLRLIYFSYDVKMKEKGDIPEGYSVSREKKERFSLILESASTNQTSMYLCASSFAGGNTDTQYFGPGTRLTVL.